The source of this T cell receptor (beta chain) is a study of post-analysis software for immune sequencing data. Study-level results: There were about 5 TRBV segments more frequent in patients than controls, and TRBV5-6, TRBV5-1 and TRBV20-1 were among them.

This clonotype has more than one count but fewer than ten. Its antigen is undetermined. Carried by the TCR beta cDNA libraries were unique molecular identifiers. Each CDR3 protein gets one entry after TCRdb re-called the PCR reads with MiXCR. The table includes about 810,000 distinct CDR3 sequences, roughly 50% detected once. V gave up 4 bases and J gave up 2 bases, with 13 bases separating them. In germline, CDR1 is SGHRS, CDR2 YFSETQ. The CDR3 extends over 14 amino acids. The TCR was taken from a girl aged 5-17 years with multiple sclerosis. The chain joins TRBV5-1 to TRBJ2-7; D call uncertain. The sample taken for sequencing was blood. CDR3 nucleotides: TGCGCCAGCAGCAACAAAGGAGTGGCCTACGAGCAGTACTTC. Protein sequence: CASSNKGVAYEQYF.